The 3 T cell receptor beta chains presented below share a single source sample, sequenced in a study of T cell responses to AZD1222 COVID-19 vaccine. This table comes from immunoSEQ multiplex PCR, and its TCRdb copy is limited to in-frame clones, with some not included. Of 150,000 to 250,000 clones listed, 90% to 95% are singletons. The sample consisted of peripheral blood, taken 28 days after the second AZD1222 dose. These receptors were obtained from an adult who received the AZD1222 COVID-19 vaccine.

This clone showed up just once. This sequence joins TRBV11-2 and TRBJ2-1, with D possibly matching TRBD2 (5 bases). Per the germline V gene, CDR1 is SGHAT and CDR2 is FQNNGV. The V and J ends lost 5 bases and 0 bases respectively, with 17 bases between them. CDR3 length equals 17 residues. As DNA, the CDR3 is TGTGCCAGCAGCCCCCGGGGAGCGGCCTTCTCCTACAATGAGCAGTTCTTC. Translated: CASSPRGAAFSYNEQFF.

This chain joins TRBV7-3 and TRBJ1-2; D might be TRBD1 (5 bases). This CDR3 has 17 residues. V lost 8 bases and J 8 bases, leaving 30 bases between the germline ends. Germline V CDR1 and CDR2: SGHTA, FQGTGA. The CDR3, as DNA: TGTGCCAGCGGAACCGGGACGGCTCTGAGCGTGGCCCAGGGCTACACCTTC. Translated: CASGTGTALSVAQGYTF.

The genes are TRBV7-9 and TRBJ2-3; TRBD2 matches 7 bases. This CDR3 has 16 residues. The germline gives CDR1 SEHNR, CDR2 FQNEAQ (reference sequence). Germline trimming cut 2 bases from V and 1 base from J; bases unmatched to any gene: 6. This chain's CDR3 is CASSLSSSGRTDTQYF. CDR3 nucleotides: TGTGCCAGCAGCTTATCATCTAGCGGACGCACAGATACGCAGTATTTT.